These 7 T cell receptor beta chains originate from one sample sequenced in a study of shared clonotypes between healthy human individuals. Assay used: immunoSEQ multiplex PCR; TCRdb lists only in-frame clones, some missing. The top ten hold 12% of the sample, which has around 500,000 clones, more than 75% seen once. Sequenced sample: PBMCs. The receptors stem from a woman in her 40s in good health. Some clones in this sample may be carry-over from other donors' samples.

A note on this clone: Only one base separates this from a far larger clonotype, so it likely reflects a read error. Other nucleotide sequences in the sample specify the same CDR3. The V call is TRBV13, the J call TRBJ2-6, with D perhaps TRBD1 or TRBD2 (5 bases each). CDR1 is PRHDT and CDR2 is FYEKMQ in the germline V gene (reference sequence). The CDR3 has 16 amino acids. CDR3 in DNA: TGTGCCAGCAGTGAATTGGACTTCTCTGGGGCCAACGTCCTGACCTTC. It encodes CASSELDFSGANVLTF.

This clone showed up many times. The same CDR3 can be traced to other DNA sequences in this sample. V is TRBV10-2 and J is TRBJ2-7; possibly TRBD2 for D (6 bases). V was trimmed by 6 bases and J by 0 bases, leaving 18 bases between them. CDR3 length equals 16 residues. The germline gives CDR1 WSHSY, CDR2 SAAADI. The CDR3 protein is CASSSVGLPSSYEQYF. In DNA form, the CDR3 reads TGCGCCAGCAGCTCCGTGGGACTTCCCAGCTCCTACGAGCAGTACTTC.

J is TRBJ2-1 and V is TRBV10-3; 9 nucleotides agree with TRBD1. V lost 7 bases and J lost 7; bases outside the gene matches: 11. CDR1 ENHRY and CDR2 SYGVKD come from the germline V gene. The CDR3 contains 15 residues. CDR3 nucleotide sequence: TGTGCCATCATGCCGGGACAGGGAGGACTGAATGAGCAGTTCTTC. This gives the protein CAIMPGQGGLNEQFF.

V usage is TRBV7-7 and J usage is TRBJ2-5, with D perhaps matching TRBD1 (5 bases). The germline CDR1 and CDR2 sequences are SSHAT and FNYEAQ (reference sequence). The CDR3 has 14 amino acids. Deletions cut 6 bases from V and 7 bases from J, with 18 bases between. CDR3 coding DNA: TGTGCCAGCAGTCTGGGGCCCATTACGGGGACCCAGTACTTC. This codes for CASSLGPITGTQYF. Full variable domain (rest looked up from reference TRBV7-7 and TRBJ2-5): GAGVSQSPRYKVTKRGQDVTLRCDPISSHATLYWYQQALGQGPEFLTYFNYEAQPDKSGLPSDRFSAERPEGSISTLTIQRTEQRDSAMYRCASSLGPITGTQYFGPGTRLLVL.

The rearrangement links TRBV11-3 to TRBJ2-1, with D unclear. From germline, CDR1 is SGHNT and CDR2 YENEEA. The V and J ends lost 5 bases and 6 bases respectively, with 14 bases between them. The CDR3 has 14 residues. The CDR3 loop reads CASSPKPASNEQFF. CDR3 DNA sequence: TGTGCCAGCAGCCCGAAGCCCGCCAGCAATGAGCAGTTCTTC.

Notes on this clone: A far larger clone lies a single base away; this is likely a read error. Because the CDR3 is missing its conserved closing phenylalanine or tryptophan, this is likely a read error. V and J are TRBV30 and TRBJ2-7; TRBD1 or TRBD2 may be the D gene (5 bases each). With 0 bases removed from V and 3 bases from J, the gap between germline ends came to 9 bases. Germline V gene sequence: CDR1 GTSNPN, CDR2 SVGIG (reference sequence). The CDR3 has 13 amino acids. The CDR3 DNA is TGTGCCTGGAGTGTACTGGGGGACTACGAGCAGTACCTC. Translated, it gives CAWSVLGDYEQYL.

J is TRBJ2-7 and V is TRBV18; TRBD2 agrees at 9 bases. This CDR3 comprises 16 residues. From germline, CDR1 is KGHSH and CDR2 LQKENI. Unmatched junction bases numbered 7, after V lost 3 bases and J lost 1 base. The CDR3 DNA reads TGTGCCAGCTCACCCGAGGTAGCGGGAGTATCCTACGAGCAGTACTTC. Its protein is CASSPEVAGVSYEQYF.